A single sample gave rise to the 5 T cell receptor beta chains below, sequenced in a study of CXCR3-negative and CXCR3-positive naive CD8 T cells. All TRB cDNA libraries came from 5' RACE performed with UMI labels. TCRdb derives one entry per CDR3 protein from the 5' RACE reads, leaving out DNA. Seen in this sample are tens of thousands of distinct CDR3 sequences; the ten most common clones hold about 1.9%. The sequenced sample was naive CXCR3- CD8+ T cells from blood. Indicated subset: CD45RO-CCR7+CD27+CD95- naive CD8+ T cells lacking CXCR3 (TNR3-). The receptors were sampled from a human donor in good health. Some clones in this sample may be carry-over from other donors' samples.

V is TRBV4-2 and J is TRBJ2-3; TCRdb names TRBD2, which stays unverified in the absence of DNA. CDR3 length: 16 residues. Germline CDR1 is LGHNA and CDR2 is YNFKEQ. The CDR3 sequence is CASSREMGTRDATQYF.

The genes are TRBV29-1 and TRBJ2-1. This CDR3 comprises 14 residues. The V gene's germline CDR1 is SQVTM and CDR2 ANQGSEA. This CDR3 reads CSVEGTRFTSEQFF.

The rearrangement joins TRBV27 to TRBJ2-7; the TCRdb D gene call, TRBD2, has no DNA to confirm it. Germline CDR1 MNHEY, CDR2 SMNVEV (reference sequence). This CDR3 region has 11 residues. CDR3 sequence: CATATTGEQYF.

The chain couples TRBV4-1 to TRBJ1-1. The germline CDR1 and CDR2 sequences are MGHRA and YSYEKL. The CDR3 sequence is 14 residues long. CDR3 region: CASSQDWVNTEAFF.

This chain links TRBV7-2 with TRBJ2-5. Germline V gene sequence: CDR1 SGHTA, CDR2 FQGNSA. This CDR3 is built from 13 residues. CDR3 residues: CASSIPYQETQYF.